The T cell receptor beta chain under discussion was sequenced for a study of early T cells in non-severe SARS-CoV-2 infection. Study-wide background: Sequencing targeted bulk RNA from unsorted whole blood, leaving chains unpaired.

This clonotype came up many times. Unique molecular identifier tags were affixed to discrete cDNA molecules. TCRdb itself ran the 5' RACE reads through MiXCR, one entry per CDR3 protein. The sample consists of just under 65,000 distinct CDR3 sequences, about 10% of them appearing once. The CDR3 spans 15 residues. The V segment lost 2 bases and the J segment 9 bases; nucleotides outside the gene matches: 5. Germline V gives CDR1 MNHNS, CDR2 SASEGT. The input for sequencing was whole blood, taken at baseline. This chain links TRBV6-1 with TRBJ1-6, with TRBD1 matching 9 bases. This sequence was found in an adult who was a healthcare worker with PCR-confirmed SARS-CoV-2 infection or an uninfected control (not recorded which). The CDR3 nucleotides read TGTGCCAGCAGTGAATCGGGACAGGGAAGTTCACCCCTCCACTTT. As protein: CASSESGQGSSPLHF.